This TCR beta chain originates from a study of brain T cells in children with intractable seizures. Whole-study results and caveats: Pre-surgery blood may have been undersampled, hiding some clones. Among the top 50 brain clones were public and private clonotypes. Viral specificity was inferred only from CDR3 similarity; HCMV serostatus was unknown.

The V end was cut by 0 bases, the J end by 0 bases, with 7 bases between. CDR1 and CDR2 (germline): SGHAT, FQNNGV. This CDR3 is 15 amino acids long. Only cases whose brain tissue showed the highest T cell transcript signatures were sequenced. Patients received at least one anti-epileptic drug before surgery. Assay: immunoSEQ multiplex PCR; the TCRdb copy retains only in-frame clones and omits some. The table includes about 9,000 clones, 69% detected once. A note on this clone: Its cognate antigen is unknown.

This chain connects TRBV11-2 to TRBJ2-3, with D hard to call. The TCR sequence derives from a girl aged 2 to 10 with tuberous sclerosis and intractable seizures. The sequences come from resected brain tissue, collected at surgery. Here the CDR3 DNA reads TGTGCCAGCAGCTTAGATGGCCACAGCACAGATACGCAGTATTTT. Protein: CASSLDGHSTDTQYF.